Ten or more counts support the clone carrying this T cell receptor beta chain. As yet, its antigen is unknown. The V and J ends lost 6 bases and 6 bases, in that order; junction bases with no gene match: 5. Looked up from germline, CDR1 is SNHLY and CDR2 is FYNNEI. This CDR3 spans 14 amino acids. The record originates from a study of read filtering for tumor transcriptome and immune sequencing. Study-level background: Mean patient age was roughly 72 years, range about 45 to 85; around 16 male, 14 female.

From roughly 390 ng of RNA, a library with molecular barcoded alpha/delta and beta/gamma adaptors was made. TCRdb re-called the reads with MiXCR, one entry per CDR3 protein. This sample has around 60,000 distinct CDR3 sequences, with approximately 19% found just once. Findings and caveats of the study: IR-seq captured clonotypes deeper and more reliably than RNA-seq.

The clonotype was recovered from a donor aged 40 or over with multiple myeloma. The V gene is TRBV2, the J gene TRBJ1-1; 12 bases are shared with TRBD1. Sequenced material: a population of CD138-negative cells sorted from bone marrow. The DNA for the CDR3 is TGTGCCAGCAGGCGGGACAGGGGGCAAGCTGAAGCTTTCTTT. Translation gives CASRRDRGQAEAFF.